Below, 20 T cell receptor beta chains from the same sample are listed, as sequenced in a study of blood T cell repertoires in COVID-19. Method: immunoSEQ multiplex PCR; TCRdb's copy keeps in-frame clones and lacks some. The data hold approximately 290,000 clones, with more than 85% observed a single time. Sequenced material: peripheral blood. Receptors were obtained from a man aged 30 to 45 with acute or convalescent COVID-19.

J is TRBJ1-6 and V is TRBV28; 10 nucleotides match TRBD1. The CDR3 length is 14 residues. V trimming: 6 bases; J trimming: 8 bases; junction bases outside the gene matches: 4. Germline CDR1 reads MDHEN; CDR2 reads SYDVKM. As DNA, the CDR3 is TGTGCCAGCAGCCCGGGACAGGGGTATTCACCCCTCCACTTT. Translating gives CASSPGQGYSPLHF.

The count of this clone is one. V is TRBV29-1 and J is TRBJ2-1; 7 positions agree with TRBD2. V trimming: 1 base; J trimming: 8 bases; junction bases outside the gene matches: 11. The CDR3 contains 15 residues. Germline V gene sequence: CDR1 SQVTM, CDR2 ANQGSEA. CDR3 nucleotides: TGCAGCGTTGAAGGCGGGGGTCCGGGGGTATATGAGCAGTTCTTC. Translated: CSVEGGGPGVYEQFF.

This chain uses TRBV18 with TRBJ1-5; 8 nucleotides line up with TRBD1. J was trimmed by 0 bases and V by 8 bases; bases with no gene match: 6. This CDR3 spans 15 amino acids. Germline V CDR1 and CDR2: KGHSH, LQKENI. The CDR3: CASARTGNSNQPQHF. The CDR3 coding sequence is TGTGCCAGCGCCAGGACAGGGAATAGCAATCAGCCCCAGCATTTT.

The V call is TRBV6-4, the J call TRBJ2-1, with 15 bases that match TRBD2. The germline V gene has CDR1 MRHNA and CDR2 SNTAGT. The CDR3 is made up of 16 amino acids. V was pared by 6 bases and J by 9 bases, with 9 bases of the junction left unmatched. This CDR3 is CASSLDGLAGGAEQFF. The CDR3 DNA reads TGTGCCAGCAGCCTTGATGGACTAGCGGGAGGGGCTGAGCAGTTCTTC.

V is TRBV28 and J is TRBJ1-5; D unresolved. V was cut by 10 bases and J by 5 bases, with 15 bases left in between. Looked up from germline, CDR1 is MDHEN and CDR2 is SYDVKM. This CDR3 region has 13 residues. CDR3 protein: CATSWALYQPQHF. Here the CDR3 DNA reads TGTGCCACCTCTTGGGCCCTTTATCAGCCCCAGCATTTT.

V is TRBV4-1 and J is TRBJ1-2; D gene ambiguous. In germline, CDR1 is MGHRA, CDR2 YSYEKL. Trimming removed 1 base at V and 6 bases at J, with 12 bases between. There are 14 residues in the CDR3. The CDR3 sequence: CASSQVRQADGYTF. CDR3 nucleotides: TGCGCCAGCAGCCAAGTTAGGCAGGCAGATGGCTACACCTTC.

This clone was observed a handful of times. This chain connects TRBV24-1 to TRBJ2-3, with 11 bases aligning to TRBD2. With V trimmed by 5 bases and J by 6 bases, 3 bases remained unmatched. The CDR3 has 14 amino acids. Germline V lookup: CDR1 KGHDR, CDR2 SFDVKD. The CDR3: CATSVSGRADTQYF. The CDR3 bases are TGTGCCACCAGTGTTAGCGGGAGGGCTGATACGCAGTATTTT.

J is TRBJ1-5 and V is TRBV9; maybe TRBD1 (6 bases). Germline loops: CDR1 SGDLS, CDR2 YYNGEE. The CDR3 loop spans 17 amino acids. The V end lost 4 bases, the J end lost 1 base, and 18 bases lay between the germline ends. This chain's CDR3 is CASSHPSTGKSNQPQHF. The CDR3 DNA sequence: TGTGCCAGCAGCCATCCTTCCACAGGGAAGAGCAATCAGCCCCAGCATTTT. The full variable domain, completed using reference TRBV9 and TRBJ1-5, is DSGVTQTPKHLITATGQRVTLRCSPRSGDLSVYWYQQSLDQGLQFLIQYYNGEERAKGNILERFSAQQFPDLHSELNLSSLELGDSALYFCASSHPSTGKSNQPQHFGDGTRLSIL.

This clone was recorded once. Written as DNA, the CDR3 is TGTGCCAGTGTCACTTACCATCGGGTAGCGGAGCCCCAGCATTTT. This translates into CASVTYHRVAEPQHF. This rearrangement joins TRBV19 to TRBJ1-5, with D hard to call. V was clipped by 8 bases and J by 8 bases, with 22 bases between them. The CDR3 contains 15 residues. Per germline, CDR1 LNHDA and CDR2 SQIVND (reference sequence). Full variable domain (remainder filled in from reference TRBV19 and TRBJ1-5): DGGITQSPKYLFRKEGQNVTLSCEQNLNHDAMYWYRQDPGQGLRLIYYSQIVNDFQKGDIAEGYSVSREKKESFPLTVTSAQKNPTAFYLCASVTYHRVAEPQHFGDGTRLSIL.

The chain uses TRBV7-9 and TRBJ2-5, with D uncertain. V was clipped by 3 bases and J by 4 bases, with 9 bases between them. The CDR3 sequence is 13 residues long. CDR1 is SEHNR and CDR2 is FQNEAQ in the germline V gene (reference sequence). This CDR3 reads CASSFNFVETQYF. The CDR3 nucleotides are TGTGCCAGCAGCTTTAACTTCGTAGAGACCCAGTACTTC. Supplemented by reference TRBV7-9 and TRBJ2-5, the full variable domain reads DTGVSQNPRHKITKRGQNVTFRCDPISEHNRLYWYRQTLGQGPEFLTYFQNEAQLEKSRLLSDRFSAERPKGSFSTLEIQRTEQGDSAMYLCASSFNFVETQYFGPGTRLLVL.

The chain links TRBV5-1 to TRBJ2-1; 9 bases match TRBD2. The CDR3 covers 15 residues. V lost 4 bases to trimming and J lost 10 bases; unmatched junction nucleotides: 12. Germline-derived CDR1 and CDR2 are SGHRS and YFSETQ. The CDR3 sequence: CASSLLLAGTAEQFF. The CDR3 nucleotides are TGCGCCAGCAGCCTTCTCCTAGCGGGGACGGCCGAGCAGTTCTTC.

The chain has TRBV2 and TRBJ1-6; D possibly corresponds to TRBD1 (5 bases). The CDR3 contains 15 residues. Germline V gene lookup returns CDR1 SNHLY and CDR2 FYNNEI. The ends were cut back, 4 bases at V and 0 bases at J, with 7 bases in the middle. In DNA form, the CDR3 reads TGTGCCAGCAGTGGAGACAGCTCCTATAATTCACCCCTCCACTTT. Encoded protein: CASSGDSSYNSPLHF.

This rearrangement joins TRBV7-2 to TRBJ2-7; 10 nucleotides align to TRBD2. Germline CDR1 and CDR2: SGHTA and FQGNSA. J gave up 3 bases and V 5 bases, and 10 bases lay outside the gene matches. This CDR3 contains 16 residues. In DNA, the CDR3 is TGTGCCAGCAGCCCAGGGGCTAGCGGGGGATTCTACGAGCAGTACTTC. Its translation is CASSPGASGGFYEQYF.

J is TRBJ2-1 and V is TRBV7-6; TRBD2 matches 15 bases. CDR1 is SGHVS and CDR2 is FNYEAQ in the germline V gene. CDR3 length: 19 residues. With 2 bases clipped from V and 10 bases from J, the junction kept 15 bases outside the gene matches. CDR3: CASSLSTGLAGGHRGEQFF. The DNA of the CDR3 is TGTGCCAGCAGCTTAAGTACCGGACTAGCGGGGGGGCATCGAGGCGAGCAGTTCTTC. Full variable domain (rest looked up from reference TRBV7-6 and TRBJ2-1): GAGVSQSPRYKVTKRGQDVALRCDPISGHVSLYWYRQALGQGPEFLTYFNYEAQQDKSGLPNDRFSAERPEGSISTLTIQRTEQRDSAMYRCASSLSTGLAGGHRGEQFFGPGTRLTVL.

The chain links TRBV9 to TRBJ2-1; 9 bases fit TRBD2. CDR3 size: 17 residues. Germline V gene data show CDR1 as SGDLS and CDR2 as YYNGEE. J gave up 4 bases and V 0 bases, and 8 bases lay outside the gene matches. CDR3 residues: CASSVDYSGGLYNEQFF. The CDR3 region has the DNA TGTGCCAGCAGCGTAGATTATAGCGGGGGATTATACAATGAGCAGTTCTTC. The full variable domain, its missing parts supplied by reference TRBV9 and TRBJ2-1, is DSGVTQTPKHLITATGQRVTLRCSPRSGDLSVYWYQQSLDQGLQFLIQYYNGEERAKGNILERFSAQQFPDLHSELNLSSLELGDSALYFCASSVDYSGGLYNEQFFGPGTRLTVL.

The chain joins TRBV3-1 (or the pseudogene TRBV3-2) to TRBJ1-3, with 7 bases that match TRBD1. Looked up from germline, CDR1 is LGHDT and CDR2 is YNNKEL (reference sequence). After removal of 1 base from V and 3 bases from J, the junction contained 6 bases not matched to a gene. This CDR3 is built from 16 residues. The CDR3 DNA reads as TGTGCCAGCAGCCAAGCCCCGACAGGGAGTGGAAACACCATATATTTT. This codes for CASSQAPTGSGNTIYF.

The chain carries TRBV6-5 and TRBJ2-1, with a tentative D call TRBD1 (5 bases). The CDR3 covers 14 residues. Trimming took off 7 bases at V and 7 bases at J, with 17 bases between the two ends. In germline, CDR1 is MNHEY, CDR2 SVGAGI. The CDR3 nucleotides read TGTGCCAGCACCCAGGGATCTATTATGAATGAGCAGTTCTTC. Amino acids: CASTQGSIMNEQFF.

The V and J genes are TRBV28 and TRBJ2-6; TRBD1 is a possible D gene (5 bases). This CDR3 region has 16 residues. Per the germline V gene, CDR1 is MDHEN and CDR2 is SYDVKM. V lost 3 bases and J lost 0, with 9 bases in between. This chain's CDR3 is CASSFPGLSGANVLTF. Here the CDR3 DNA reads TGTGCCAGCAGTTTCCCAGGGCTCTCTGGGGCCAACGTCCTGACTTTC.

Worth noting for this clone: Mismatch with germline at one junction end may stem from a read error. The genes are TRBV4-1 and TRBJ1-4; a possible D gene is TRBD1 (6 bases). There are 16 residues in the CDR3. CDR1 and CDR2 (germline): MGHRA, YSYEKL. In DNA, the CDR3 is TGCGCCAGCAGCGAAGAAAACAGGGCTTCTGGGGAAAAACTGTTTTTT. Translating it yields CASSEENRASGEKLFF.

As DNA, the CDR3 is TGTGCCAGCAGCCAAGATGGAAAGGGGCGCAATCAGCCCCAGCATTTT. It encodes CASSQDGKGRNQPQHF. The chain uses TRBV3-1 (or the pseudogene TRBV3-2) and TRBJ1-5; the D gene is possibly TRBD1 (5 bases). Germline CDR1 and CDR2: LGHDT and YNNKEL (reference sequence). CDR3 length: 16 residues. Trimming removed 0 bases from V and 2 bases from J, with 11 bases in between.